The source of this TCR beta chain is a study of CD8 T cells in ankylosing spondylitis. The study, taken as a whole, reports: Disease-linked clones proved CD8+ and comparatively uncommon in peripheral blood. A TCR beta motif made of several highly homologous variants seemed typical of ankylosing spondylitis blood.

CDR1 and CDR2 (germline): PRHDT, FYEKMQ (reference sequence). The CDR3 extends over 14 amino acids. Trimming pared 4 bases from V and 3 bases from J, leaving 13 bases between. This clonotype was counted many times. Its antigen is unknown. In making TCR beta libraries, quantitative 5'-RACE with molecular barcodes was used. TCRdb ran MiXCR on the 5' RACE reads and lists one entry per CDR3 protein. The sample consists of roughly 130,000 distinct CDR3 sequences, roughly 6.6% of them appearing once. This chain uses TRBV13 with TRBJ2-7; D gene unclear. This receptor was taken from a male donor with ankylosing spondylitis or in good health (not recorded which). The specimen was blood, either unsorted or a sorted T cell fraction (not recorded which). Here the CDR3 DNA reads TGTGCCAGCAGCTCCTCCGGAGTTAGCTACGAGCAGTACTTC. The encoded protein is CASSSSGVSYEQYF. The whole variable domain, filled in from reference TRBV13 and TRBJ2-7, reads AAGVIQSPRHLIKEKRETATLKCYPIPRHDTVYWYQQGPGQDPQFLISFYEKMQSDKGSIPDRFSAQQFSDYHSELNMSSLELGDSALYFCASSSSGVSYEQYFGPGTRLTVT.